The 21 T cell receptor beta chains given below trace back to one sample, sequenced in a study of cytomegalovirus exposure and HLA in healthy donors. Sequencing was performed with immunoSEQ multiplex PCR; in TCRdb, only in-frame clones are kept and a portion is missing. The sample has roughly 140,000 clones, about 89% seen once. The sample comprised PBMCs. The receptors were gathered from a woman in her late teens or twenties in good health and CMV-seropositive.

This clone was counted a single time. The chain employs TRBV5-1 and TRBJ2-7; 15 positions agree with TRBD2. J was trimmed by 2 bases and V by 0 bases; bases with no gene match: 3. Germline loops: CDR1 SGHRS, CDR2 YFSETQ. The CDR3 totals 17 residues. CDR3 loop: CASSLARTSGRAYEQYF. CDR3 DNA: TGCGCCAGCAGCTTGGCCCGGACTAGCGGGAGGGCCTACGAGCAGTACTTC.

This chain joins TRBV27 and TRBJ2-7; 10 nucleotides line up with TRBD2. From germline, CDR1 is MNHEY and CDR2 SMNVEV (reference sequence). The CDR3 runs 13 residues. J lost 3 bases, V lost 10 bases, and 6 bases had no gene match. The CDR3 DNA reads as TGTGCCACCCGAGCGGGAGGGATCTACGAGCAGTACTTC. This codes for CATRAGGIYEQYF.

V is TRBV20-1 and J is TRBJ2-1; 15 positions match TRBD2. This CDR3 is 11 amino acids long. Germline CDR1 DFQATT, CDR2 SNEGSKA (reference sequence). The CDR3 spells CTGTSGREQFF. The CDR3 DNA sequence: TGCACCGGGACTAGCGGGAGGGAGCAGTTCTTC.

The chain links TRBV30 to TRBJ1-1; 8 bases are shared with TRBD1. Germline CDR1 and CDR2: GTSNPN and SVGIG (reference sequence). The CDR3 sequence is 14 residues long. J was trimmed by 4 bases and V by 8 bases; bases with no gene match: 12. CDR3 DNA sequence: TGTGCCCAGGCTAGGCGTACAGGGGGCACTGAAGCTTTCTTT. Its protein is CAQARRTGGTEAFF.

V usage is TRBV7-2 and J usage is TRBJ2-1, with TRBD2 identical over 9 bases. Germline values: CDR1 SGHTA, CDR2 FQGNSA. The V and J ends lost 4 bases and 2 bases, in that order; junction bases with no gene match: 12. The CDR3 spans 18 residues. The CDR3 region has the DNA TGTGCCAGCAGCTCCCCGAGGGCTAGCGGGACTACCTACAATGAGCAGTTCTTC. Residues: CASSSPRASGTTYNEQFF.

The V call is TRBV2, the J call TRBJ2-1; TRBD2 agrees at 9 bases. V shed 5 bases, J shed 8 bases, and the junction held 10 bases outside the gene matches. This CDR3 has 15 amino acids. CDR1 SNHLY and CDR2 FYNNEI come from the germline V gene. CDR3 sequence: CASSSLAGFYDEQFF. The CDR3 nucleotides are TGTGCCAGCAGTTCCCTAGCGGGGTTTTATGATGAGCAGTTCTTC.

The chain recombines TRBV7-3 with TRBJ2-1; a possible D gene is TRBD2 (6 bases). From germline, CDR1 is SGHTA and CDR2 FQGTGA. V was pared by 1 base and J by 8 bases, with 18 bases between. CDR3 length: 16 residues. The CDR3 nucleotides are TGTGCCAGCAGCTTAATGGGCGGGATAAAGTTCGATGAGCAGTTCTTC. This codes for CASSLMGGIKFDEQFF.

The V call is TRBV30, the J call TRBJ2-6; D is ambiguous. Germline V gene sequence: CDR1 GTSNPN, CDR2 SVGIG (reference sequence). CDR3 size: 15 residues. The germline V and J ends were trimmed by 0 bases and 4 bases, with 10 bases remaining between them. CDR3: CAWSVRLRGANVLTF. CDR3 nucleotides: TGTGCCTGGAGTGTACGACTCCGGGGGGCCAACGTCCTGACTTTC.

This chain joins TRBV6-5 and TRBJ1-1, with TRBD1 identical over 9 bases. The V and J ends lost 2 bases and 2 bases, in that order; junction bases with no gene match: 0. CDR3 length equals 14 residues. Germline loops: CDR1 MNHEY, CDR2 SVGAGI. The CDR3 DNA sequence: TGTGCCAGCAGTTACACAGGGGGCAACACTGAAGCTTTCTTT. It translates to CASSYTGGNTEAFF.

The CDR3 here is CASSGPSQVLAKNIQYF. CDR3 coding DNA: TGTGCCAGCAGTGGTCCTAGCCAGGTTCTAGCCAAAAACATTCAGTACTTC. V gene TRBV2 combines with J gene TRBJ2-4, with D possibly being TRBD2 (5 bases). This CDR3 comprises 17 residues. The V gene lost 4 bases and the J gene lost 0 bases, with 16 bases spanning the gap. Per germline, CDR1 SNHLY and CDR2 FYNNEI.

V and J are TRBV4-1 and TRBJ1-3; possibly TRBD1 for D (6 bases). Germline V gives CDR1 MGHRA, CDR2 YSYEKL. The germline V and J ends were trimmed by 3 bases and 4 bases, with 13 bases remaining between them. This CDR3 has 15 residues. For the CDR3, the DNA is TGCGCCAGCAGCCAGAGTCCCACAGGGGGAAACACCATATATTTT. As protein: CASSQSPTGGNTIYF.

The rearrangement links TRBV7-2 to TRBJ2-5, with 12 positions matching TRBD2. Unmatched junction bases numbered 3, after V lost 6 bases and J lost 4 bases. Germline loops: CDR1 SGHTA, CDR2 FQGNSA. This CDR3 is 14 amino acids long. The CDR3 sequence is CASRLGLAGETQYF. CDR3 DNA: TGTGCCAGCAGATTGGGACTAGCGGGAGAGACCCAGTACTTC.

Written as DNA, the CDR3 is TGTGCCAGCAGCCGGGACAGGGGAATCTACGAGCAGTACTTC. Translation: CASSRDRGIYEQYF. The rearrangement joins TRBV7-9 to TRBJ2-7; TRBD1 matches 10 bases. The CDR3 spans 14 residues. CDR1 and CDR2 (germline): SEHNR, FQNEAQ (reference sequence). Unmatched junction bases numbered 4, after V lost 5 bases and J lost 3 bases.

The chain recombines TRBV6-6 with TRBJ1-2; 9 bases are a match to TRBD1. CDR3 length: 16 amino acids. In germline, CDR1 is MNHNY, CDR2 SVGAGI (reference sequence). V was pared by 2 bases and J by 7 bases, with 11 bases of the junction left unmatched. The CDR3, as DNA: TGTGCCAGCAGTTACGCAACCGGGACAGGGTTTGGTGGCTACACCTTC. Translated, it gives CASSYATGTGFGGYTF.

The rearrangement joins TRBV29-1 to TRBJ2-1, with 8 bases matching TRBD1. CDR1 SQVTM and CDR2 ANQGSEA come from the germline V gene. The CDR3 length is 12 residues. With V trimmed by 7 bases and J by 9 bases, 8 bases remained unmatched. The CDR3: CSAAAGGTEQFF. The CDR3 nucleotides read TGCAGCGCCGCTGCAGGGGGCACTGAGCAGTTCTTC.

V and J are TRBV11-3 and TRBJ2-7; TRBD2 matches at 8 bases. The germline V gene has CDR1 SGHNT and CDR2 YENEEA. This CDR3 comprises 15 residues. V lost 2 bases, J lost 4 bases, and 7 bases stayed unmatched. CDR3 bases: TGTGCCAGCAGCTTAATACTAGCGGAGATTTACGAGCAGTACTTC. Protein product: CASSLILAEIYEQYF.

This clone was observed many times. This CDR3 is CASSQEADGGDTQYF. The CDR3, as DNA: TGCGCCAGCAGCCAAGAAGCGGACGGTGGTGATACGCAGTATTTT. The chain combines TRBV4-3 with TRBJ2-3; TRBD2 might be the D (5 bases). The V gene lost 0 bases and the J gene lost 6 bases, with 13 bases spanning the gap. CDR1 LGHNA and CDR2 YSLEER come from the germline V gene. The CDR3 loop spans 15 amino acids.

V gene TRBV15 combines with J gene TRBJ1-1; the match to TRBD1 covers 9 bases. CDR1 LNHNV and CDR2 YYDKDF come from the germline V gene (reference sequence). Trimming cost V 5 bases and J 10 bases; bases outside gene matches: 11. The CDR3 extends over 14 amino acids. DNA for the CDR3: TGTGCCACCAGCGTCTTACGACAGGGGGTCGGAGCTTTCTTT. It specifies CATSVLRQGVGAFF. The full variable domain, completed using reference TRBV15 and TRBJ1-1, is DAMVIQNPRYQVTQFGKPVTLSCSQTLNHNVMYWYQQKSSQAPKLLFHYYDKDFNNEADTPDNFQSRRPNTSFCFLDIRSPGLGDTAMYLCATSVLRQGVGAFFGQGTRLTVV.

The rearrangement links TRBV7-2 to TRBJ2-7; 9 bases align to TRBD2. The germline V gene has CDR1 SGHTA and CDR2 FQGNSA. This CDR3 region has 12 residues. The ends lost 5 bases at V and 7 bases at J; junction bases unmatched: 3. The CDR3 DNA sequence: TGTGCCAGCAGCAGGACTAGCGTTGAGCAGTACTTC. Its protein is CASSRTSVEQYF.

This clone appeared once. The V and J genes are TRBV25-1 and TRBJ2-5; D ambiguous. Trimming removed 4 bases from V and 5 bases from J, with 14 bases in between. The CDR3 sequence is 14 residues long. The germline V gene encodes CDR1 MGHDK and CDR2 SYGVNS. The CDR3, as DNA: TGTGCCAGCAGTGGTTGGTGGTATGAGGAGACCCAGTACTTC. Translation: CASSGWWYEETQYF.

This clone was seen a single time. The V call is TRBV5-4, the J call TRBJ2-3; 12 nucleotides line up with TRBD2. The germline gives CDR1 SGHNT, CDR2 YYREEE (reference sequence). V trimming: 2 bases; J trimming: 11 bases; junction bases outside the gene matches: 9. CDR3 length equals 15 residues. For the CDR3, the DNA is TGTGCCAGCAGCTTAGGACTAGCGGGACCCGGGGGGCAGTATTTT. It yields the protein CASSLGLAGPGGQYF.